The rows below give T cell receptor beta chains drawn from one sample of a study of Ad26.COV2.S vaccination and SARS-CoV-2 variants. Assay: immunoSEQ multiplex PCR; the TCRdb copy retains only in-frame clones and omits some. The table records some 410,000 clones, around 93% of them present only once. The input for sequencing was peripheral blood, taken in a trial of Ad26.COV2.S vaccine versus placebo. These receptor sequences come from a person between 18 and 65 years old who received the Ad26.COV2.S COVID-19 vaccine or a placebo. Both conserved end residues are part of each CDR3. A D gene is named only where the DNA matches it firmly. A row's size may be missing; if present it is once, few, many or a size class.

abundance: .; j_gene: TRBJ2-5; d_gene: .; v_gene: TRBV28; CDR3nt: TGTGCCAGCAGTTTCACACAGGGTGGCCAAGAGACCCAGTACTTC; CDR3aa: CASSFTQGGQETQYF
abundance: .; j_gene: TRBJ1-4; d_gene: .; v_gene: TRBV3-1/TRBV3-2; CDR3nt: TGTGCCAGCAGCCAAGCCGGTTTCTGGAGGGGTGAAAAACTGTTTTTT; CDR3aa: CASSQAGFWRGEKLFF
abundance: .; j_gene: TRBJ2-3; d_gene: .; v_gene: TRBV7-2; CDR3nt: TGTGCCAGCAGCTTAAACAGTGGCACGGGGGGCCATACGCAGTATTTT; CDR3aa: CASSLNSGTGGHTQYF
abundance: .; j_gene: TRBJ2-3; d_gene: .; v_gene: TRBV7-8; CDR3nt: TGTGCCAGCAGCTTAGGCGCTCGTCTCACGGATACGCAGTATTTT; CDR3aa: CASSLGARLTDTQYF
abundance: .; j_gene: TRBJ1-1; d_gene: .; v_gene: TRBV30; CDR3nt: TGTGCCTGGAGAAGGACAGATTTGAACACTGAAGCTTTCTTT; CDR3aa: CAWRRTDLNTEAFF
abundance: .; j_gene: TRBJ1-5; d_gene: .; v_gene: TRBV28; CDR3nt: TGTGCCAGCAGCATTACCCGGACAGCCGAATTGACCTATAGCAATCAGCCCCAGCATTTT; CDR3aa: CASSITRTAELTYSNQPQHF
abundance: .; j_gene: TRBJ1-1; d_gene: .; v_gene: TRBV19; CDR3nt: TGTGCCAGTAGTACTTACCGGGGGTTGACTGAAGCTTTCTTT; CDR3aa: CASSTYRGLTEAFF
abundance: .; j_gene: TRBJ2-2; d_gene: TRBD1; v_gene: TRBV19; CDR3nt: TGTGCCAGTAGTACACAGGGGGCGAATGCGAACACCGGGGAGCTGTTTTTT; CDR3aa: CASSTQGANANTGELFF
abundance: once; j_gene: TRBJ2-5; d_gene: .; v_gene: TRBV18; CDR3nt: TGTGCCAGCTCACCACCAGGGGAGCAAGAGACCCAGTACTTC; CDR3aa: CASSPPGEQETQYF
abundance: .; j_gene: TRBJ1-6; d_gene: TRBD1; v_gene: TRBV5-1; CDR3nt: TGCGCCAGCAGCTTGGGAGGCAGGGGGCTTAGTTCACCCCTCCACTTT; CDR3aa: CASSLGGRGLSSPLHF
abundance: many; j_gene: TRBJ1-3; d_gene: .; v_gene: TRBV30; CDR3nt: TGTGCCTTAGGGGAGAGCACGTACTCTGGAAACACCATATATTTT; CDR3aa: CALGESTYSGNTIYF
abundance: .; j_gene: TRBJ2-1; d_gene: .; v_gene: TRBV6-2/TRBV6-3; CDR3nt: TGTGCCAGCAGTTCTTTGGAGGGGTACTCCTACAATGAGCAGTTCTTC; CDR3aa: CASSSLEGYSYNEQFF
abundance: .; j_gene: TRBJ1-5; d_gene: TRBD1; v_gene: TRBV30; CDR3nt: TGTGCCTGGGGGACCATTACAGGGGACAATCAGCCCCAGCATTTT; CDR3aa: CAWGTITGDNQPQHF
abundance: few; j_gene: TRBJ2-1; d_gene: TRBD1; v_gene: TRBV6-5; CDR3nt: TGTGCCAGCAGTCCGCCGGGACAGCACTACAATGAGCAGTTCTTC; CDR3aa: CASSPPGQHYNEQFF
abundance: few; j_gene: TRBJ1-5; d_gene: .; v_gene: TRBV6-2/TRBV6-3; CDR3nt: TGTGCCAGCAGCCGACCTTCAGGGAGGGGGCAGCCCCAGCATTTT; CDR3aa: CASSRPSGRGQPQHF
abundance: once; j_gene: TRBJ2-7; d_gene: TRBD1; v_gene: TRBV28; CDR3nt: TGTGCCAGCAGTTCCCCGACAGGGTACTCCTACGAGCAGTACTTC; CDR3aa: CASSSPTGYSYEQYF
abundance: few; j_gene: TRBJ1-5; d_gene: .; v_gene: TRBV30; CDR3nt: TGTGCCTGGAGTGGAGGCCAGGGAGGTAGCAATCAGCCCCAGCATTTT; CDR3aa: CAWSGGQGGSNQPQHF
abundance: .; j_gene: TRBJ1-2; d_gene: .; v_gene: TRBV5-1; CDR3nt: TGCGCCAGCAGCTTGCGTGACCCCGAGGGCAATGGCTACACCTTC; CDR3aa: CASSLRDPEGNGYTF
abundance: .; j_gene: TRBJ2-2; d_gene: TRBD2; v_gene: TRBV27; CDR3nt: TGTGCCAGCAGCCTAAGGGGGACTAGCGGGGGCACCGGGGAGCTGTTTTTT; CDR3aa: CASSLRGTSGGTGELFF
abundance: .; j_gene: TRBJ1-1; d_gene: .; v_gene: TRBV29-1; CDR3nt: TGCAGCGTTGCACGCACTGAAGCTTTCTTT; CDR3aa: CSVARTEAFF
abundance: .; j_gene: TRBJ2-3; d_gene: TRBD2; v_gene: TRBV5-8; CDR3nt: TGTGCCAGCAGCTTGGTACGGACTAGCGGGGCCGGAGATACGCAGTATTTT; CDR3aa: CASSLVRTSGAGDTQYF
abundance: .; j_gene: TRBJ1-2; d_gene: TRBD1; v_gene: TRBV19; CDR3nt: TGTGCCAGTAGTATCGGGACAGGTTTTCATGGCTACACCTTC; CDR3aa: CASSIGTGFHGYTF
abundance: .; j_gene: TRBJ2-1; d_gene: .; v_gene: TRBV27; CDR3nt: TGTGCCAGCAGCGAAGGACACCTCAATGAGCAGTTCTTC; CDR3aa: CASSEGHLNEQFF
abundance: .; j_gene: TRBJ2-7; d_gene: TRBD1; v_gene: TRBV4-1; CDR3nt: TGCGCCAGCAGCGACAGGGTATCCTACGAGCAGTACTTC; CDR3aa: CASSDRVSYEQYF
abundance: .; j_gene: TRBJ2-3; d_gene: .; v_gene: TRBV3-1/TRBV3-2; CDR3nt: TGTGCCAGCAGCCAAGAAGAGGAGAGCACAGATACGCAGTATTTT; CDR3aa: CASSQEEESTDTQYF
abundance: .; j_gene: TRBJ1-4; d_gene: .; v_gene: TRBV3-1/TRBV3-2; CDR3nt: TGTGCCAGCAGCCAGAACAGGAACCGGGAAAAACTGTTTTTT; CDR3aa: CASSQNRNREKLFF
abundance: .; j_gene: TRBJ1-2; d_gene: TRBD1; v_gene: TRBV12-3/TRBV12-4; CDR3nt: TGTGCCAGCACCATGACAGGGAACTATGGCTACACCTTC; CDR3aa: CASTMTGNYGYTF
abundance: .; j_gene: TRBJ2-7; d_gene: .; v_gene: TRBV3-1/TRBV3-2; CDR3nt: TGTGCCAGCAGCCCGACTAGTAGCTACGAGCAGTACTTC; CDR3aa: CASSPTSSYEQYF
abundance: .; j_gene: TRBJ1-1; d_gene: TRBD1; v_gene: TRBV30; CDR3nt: TGTGCCAGTTCCCCCAGGGGGGGTTTCACTGAAGCTTTCTTT; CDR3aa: CASSPRGGFTEAFF